The clone carrying this T cell receptor (beta chain) was seen at least ten times. The antigen is unknown. Sequencing libraries for TCR beta were prepared with iRepertoire HTBI primers and Arm-PCR of CDR3 regions. From the multiplex PCR reads, TCRdb called clonotypes with MiXCR, one entry per CDR3 protein. The data contain 250,000 to 400,000 distinct CDR3 sequences, 18% of them singletons. The data derive from a study of regulatory T cells in long-lasting Graves disease. Broader study findings: Not thyroid tissue but only peripheral blood was studied. Persistent disease exhibited a predilection for TRBV28, TRBJ1-2 and TRBJ2-5. Possibly, accuracy suffered from the small sample size.

Per germline, CDR1 MNHEY and CDR2 SMNVEV (reference sequence). Deletions cut 0 bases from V and 4 bases from J, with 14 bases between. This CDR3 is 16 amino acids long. Noted time point: newly diagnosed GD, antithyroid drugs for less than 3 months. RNA from PBMCs was the source of the TCR library. Patients met American Thyroid Association criteria for Graves' disease. The sequenced sample was peripheral blood mononuclear cells (PBMCs), obtained at new diagnosis, from a patient treated with antithyroid drugs. This rearrangement joins TRBV27 to TRBJ2-3; D call uncertain. The receptor was derived from a female donor with Graves disease. CDR3 nucleotide sequence: TGTGCCAGCAGTTTATCTTGGTCGGGTTGGGCAGATACGCAGTATTTT. This gives the protein CASSLSWSGWADTQYF.